Here is one TCR beta chain with its context. Its antigen is not yet known. Base-call qualities are not available, and no considerably larger clone is one nucleotide away. The CDR3 regions of human TCRbeta chains were analyzed by immunosequencing. The published analysis was carried out like this. TCRs in the repertoires were compared against a reference library of SARS-CoV-2-specific TCRs that had been generated with the MIRA antigen-specificity platform. Breadth was defined as the fraction of unique TCRs that were SARS-CoV-2-associated, and depth was defined as the fraction of total T cells that were SARS-CoV-2-associated. Using the MIRA data, each spike-specific TCR was assigned both to the spike region to which the TCR was reactive and to a CD4 or CD8 class. Log10-transformed breadth and depth values were compared by one-way ANOVA with Sidak's multiple comparisons tests. In TCRdb, the immuneACCESS table is reduced to in-frame sequences with V and J assigned. These tables do not hold every clone; where another copy was compared, an unresolved V gene accounts for under half, and the others remain unexplained. V, J and clone size are those of that table, while D and trimming were read from the DNA. In all, the sample holds some 100,000 clones, and around 90% of those were seen once. The ten largest account for 15% to 20% of the sample.

In the paper's terms, the time point label means: baseline before first vaccination. Vaccinee samples were obtained from the UK trials COV001 and COV002, which included a single-blind randomized controlled phase 2/3 trial of AZD1222 (ChAdOx1 nCoV-19) in healthy adults. Trial participant PBMC samples were collected at day 0 and day 28 after the second dose for TCRbeta chain sequencing. Germline trimming: 2 bases from V, 3 bases from J; junction bases outside gene matches: 7. The CDR3 runs 15 residues from the cysteine to the phenylalanine. Only the CDR3 DNA stays, 45 bases, in frame from base 1. From the germline V gene, CDR1 is SGHAT and CDR2 is FQNNGV. This entry comes from a study of T cell responses to AZD1222 COVID-19 vaccine (dated by TCRdb to the early 2020s). Some background on the complete study: AZD1222 recipients given second doses at about 4 weeks or at about 12 weeks were pooled, since spike-specific TCR depth and breadth were not found to differ between the two schedules. A total of 233 trial participants underwent TCR sequencing, of whom 207 received two doses of AZD1222 and around 26 received two doses of the MenACWY control vaccine. Enrollment into the trials was organized by age into subgroups of 18-55, 56-69 and 70-plus years, and those subgroups contained 148, 28 and 57 TCR-sequenced participants, respectively. Overall study results and their limits: The 56-69-year group was small, and its depth increase did not reach significance, likely because of low power. No day 14 peak-response samples were available, so repertoires were characterized only after the peak T cell response. Conclusions about previously exposed vaccinees are limited because only 5 or 6 AZD1222 recipients were SARS-CoV-2 seropositive at baseline. Participants were mostly white British and included more females than males, and it was suggested by the authors that clonal diversity may have been underestimated. Reportedly, almost half of the unique spike-specific TCRs recognized epitopes lying outside the regions that are mutated in the B.1.351 and B.1.1.7 variants. A significant rise in spike-specific TCR breadth and depth was observed after two AZD1222 doses relative to day 0 and relative to MenACWY recipients. The whole spike protein was spanned by vaccine-associated CD4 TCRs, and dominant responses were seen in regions 160-218 and 743-854.

The origin of this receptor is an adult in good health. The material sequenced was peripheral blood, taken on day 0 of AZD1222 vaccination. The chain couples TRBV11-2 to TRBJ2-7; a stretch of 7 junction bases matches TRBD1. The nucleotides read TGTGCCAGCAGCTTAATTCAGGGGGAAAGCTACGAGCAGTACTTC. This translates into CASSLIQGESYEQYF. The reference TRBV11-2 and TRBJ2-7 proteins fill in what lies around the CDR3, so the full variable domain reads EAGVAQSPRYKIIEKRQSVAFWCNPISGHATLYWYQQILGQGPKLLIQFQNNGVVDDSQLPKDRFSAERLKGVDSTLKIQPAKLEDSAVYLCASSLIQGESYEQYFGPGTRLTVT.